The clone carrying this T cell receptor (beta chain) turned up a few times. Its antigen is as yet unknown. Unique molecular identifiers were carried by the TCR beta cDNA libraries. The authors obtained 500,000 or so cDNA molecules from about 0.94 to 9.7 million T cells. TCRdb re-derived calls from the PCR reads in MiXCR, one entry per CDR3 protein. Of approximately 730,000 distinct CDR3 sequences listed, around 42% are singletons. The source of the sample is a study of post-analysis software for immune sequencing data. Study-level background: Patients had relapsing-remitting, secondary progressive or progressive-relapsing multiple sclerosis; some lacked subtype.

This CDR3 contains 16 residues. Trimming left V 0 bases short and J 2 bases short, with 14 bases between. Germline lookup yields CDR1 SGHVS and CDR2 FQNEAQ. Whole-study results and caveats: Patients showed TRBV5-6, TRBV5-1 and TRBV20-1 among five TRBV segments more frequent than in controls. Controls showed significantly higher normalized Chao1 diversity than did multiple sclerosis patients. Samples from a shared batch, those prepared together, strongly co-clustered by F measure.

The chain is built from TRBV7-8 and TRBJ2-7; D might be TRBD1 (5 bases). This clonotype was obtained from a girl aged 5-17 years with multiple sclerosis. Sequencing was done on a sample of blood. The CDR3 nucleotides are TGTGCCAGCAGCTTAGCGAGCAGGGTCAACACCTACGAGCAGTACTTC. As protein: CASSLASRVNTYEQYF.